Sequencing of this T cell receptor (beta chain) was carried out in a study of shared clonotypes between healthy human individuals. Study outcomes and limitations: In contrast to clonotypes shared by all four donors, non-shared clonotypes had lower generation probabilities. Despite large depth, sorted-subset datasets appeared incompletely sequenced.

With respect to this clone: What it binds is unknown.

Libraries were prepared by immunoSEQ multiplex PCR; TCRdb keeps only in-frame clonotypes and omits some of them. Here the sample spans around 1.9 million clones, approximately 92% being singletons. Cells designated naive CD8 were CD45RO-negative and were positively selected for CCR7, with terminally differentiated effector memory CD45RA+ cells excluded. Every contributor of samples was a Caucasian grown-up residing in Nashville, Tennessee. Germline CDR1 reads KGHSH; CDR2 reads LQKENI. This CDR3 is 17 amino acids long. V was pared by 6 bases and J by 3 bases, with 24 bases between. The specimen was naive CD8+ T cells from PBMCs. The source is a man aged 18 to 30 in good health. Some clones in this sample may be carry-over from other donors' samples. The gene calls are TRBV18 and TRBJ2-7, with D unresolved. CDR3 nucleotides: TGTGCCAGCTCTCCCTCTAGGGTTCCGGGCCTGGGCTACGAGCAGTACTTC. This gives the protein CASSPSRVPGLGYEQYF.